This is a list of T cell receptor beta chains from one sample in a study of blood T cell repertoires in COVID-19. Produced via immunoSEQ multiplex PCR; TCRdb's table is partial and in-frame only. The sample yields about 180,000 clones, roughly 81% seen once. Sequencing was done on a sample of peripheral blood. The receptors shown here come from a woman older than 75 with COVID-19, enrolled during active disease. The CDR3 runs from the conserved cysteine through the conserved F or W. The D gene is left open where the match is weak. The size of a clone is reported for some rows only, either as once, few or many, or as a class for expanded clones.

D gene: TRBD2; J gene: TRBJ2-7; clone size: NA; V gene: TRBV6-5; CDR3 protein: CASRPRTSGSYEQYF; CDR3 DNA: TGTGCCAGCAGGCCCAGGACTAGCGGCTCCTACGAGCAGTACTTC
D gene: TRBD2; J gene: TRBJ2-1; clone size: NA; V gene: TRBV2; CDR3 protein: CASSHDGTSGRTWNEQFF; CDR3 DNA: TGTGCCAGCAGTCACGATGGGACTAGCGGCCGAACGTGGAATGAGCAGTTCTTC
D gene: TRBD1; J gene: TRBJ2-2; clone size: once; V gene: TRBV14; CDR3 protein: CASSRGPGQWNTGELFF; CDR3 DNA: TGTGCCAGCAGCCGTGGGCCGGGACAGTGGAACACCGGGGAGCTGTTTTTT
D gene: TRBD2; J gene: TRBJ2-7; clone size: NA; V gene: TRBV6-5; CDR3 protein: CASSYSGSSYEQYF; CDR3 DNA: TGTGCCAGCAGTTACAGCGGGAGTTCCTACGAGCAGTACTTC
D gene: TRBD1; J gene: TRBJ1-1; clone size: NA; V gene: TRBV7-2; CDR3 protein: CASSLAGDREAFF; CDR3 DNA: TGTGCCAGCAGCTTAGCGGGGGACAGAGAAGCTTTCTTT
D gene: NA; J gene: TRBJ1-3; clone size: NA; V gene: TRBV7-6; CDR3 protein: CASSLEMSSGNTIYF; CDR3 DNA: TGTGCCAGCAGCTTAGAGATGAGCTCTGGAAACACCATATATTTT
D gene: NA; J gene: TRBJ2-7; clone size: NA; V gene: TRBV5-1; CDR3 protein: CASSFGPTTYEQYF; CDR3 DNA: TGCGCCAGCAGCTTCGGACCGACTACCTACGAGCAGTACTTC
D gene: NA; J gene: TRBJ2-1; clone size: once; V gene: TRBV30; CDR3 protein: CAWSGWGRRYNEQFF; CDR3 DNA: TGTGCCTGGAGTGGGTGGGGGCGACGTTACAATGAGCAGTTCTTC
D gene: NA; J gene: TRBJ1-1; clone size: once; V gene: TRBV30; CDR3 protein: CAWTRRGVGAEAFF; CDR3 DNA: TGTGCCTGGACCCGCCGGGGGGTGGGGGCTGAAGCTTTCTTT
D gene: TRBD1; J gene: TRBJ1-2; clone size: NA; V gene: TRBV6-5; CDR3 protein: CASSRQGNYGYTF; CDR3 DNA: TGTGCCAGCAGTCGACAGGGGAACTATGGCTACACCTTC
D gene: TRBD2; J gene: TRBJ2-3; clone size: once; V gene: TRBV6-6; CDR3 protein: CASGPSGGADTQYF; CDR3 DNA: TGTGCCAGCGGCCCTAGCGGGGGGGCAGATACGCAGTATTTT
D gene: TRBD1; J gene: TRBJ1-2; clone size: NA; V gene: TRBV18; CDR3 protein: CASSPYDRAGGYTF; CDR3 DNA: TGTGCCAGCTCACCATATGACAGGGCTGGGGGCTACACCTTC
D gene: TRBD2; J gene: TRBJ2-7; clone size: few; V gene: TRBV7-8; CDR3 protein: CASSPGGLSYEQYF; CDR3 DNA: TGTGCCAGCAGCCCGGGGGGGCTCTCCTACGAGCAGTACTTC
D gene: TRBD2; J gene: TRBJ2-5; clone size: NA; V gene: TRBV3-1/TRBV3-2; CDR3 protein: CASSLRLAGAQETQYF; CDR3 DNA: TGTGCCAGCAGCCTACGACTAGCGGGGGCACAAGAGACCCAGTACTTC
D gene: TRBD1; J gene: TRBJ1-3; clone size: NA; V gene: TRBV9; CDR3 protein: CASSPRERTGSLGRGNTIYF; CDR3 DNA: TGTGCCAGCAGCCCCCGAGAAAGGACAGGGTCCCTAGGGCGCGGAAACACCATATATTTT
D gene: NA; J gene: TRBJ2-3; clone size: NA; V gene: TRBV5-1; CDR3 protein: CASTSGADTQYF; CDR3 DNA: TGCGCCAGCACCAGCGGTGCAGATACGCAGTATTTT
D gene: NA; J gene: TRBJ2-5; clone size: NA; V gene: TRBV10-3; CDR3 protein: CAISPEGEATQYF; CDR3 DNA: TGTGCCATCAGCCCAGAGGGAGAGGCGACCCAGTACTTC
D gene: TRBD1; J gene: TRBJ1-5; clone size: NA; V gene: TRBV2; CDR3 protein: CASSSDQGDQPQHF; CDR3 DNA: TGTGCCAGCAGCTCCGATCAGGGGGATCAGCCCCAGCATTTT
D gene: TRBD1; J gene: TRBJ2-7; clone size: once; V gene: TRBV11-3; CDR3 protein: CASSLGTYGQVFTYEQYF; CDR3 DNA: TGTGCCAGCAGCTTAGGGACCTATGGACAGGTCTTCACCTACGAGCAGTACTTC
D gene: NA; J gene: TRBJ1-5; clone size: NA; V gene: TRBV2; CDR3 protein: CASSEATRLSNQPQHF; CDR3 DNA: TGTGCCAGCAGTGAAGCGACGAGGCTTTCCAATCAGCCCCAGCATTTT
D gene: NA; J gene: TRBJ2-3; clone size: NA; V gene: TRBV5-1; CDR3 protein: CASSLGLLVESADTQYF; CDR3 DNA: TGCGCCAGCAGCTTGGGTCTCCTAGTAGAAAGCGCAGATACGCAGTATTTT
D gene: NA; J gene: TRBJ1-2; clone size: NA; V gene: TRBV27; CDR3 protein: CASSLSGGPIYGYTF; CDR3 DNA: TGTGCCAGCAGTTTAAGCGGGGGCCCGATTTATGGCTACACCTTC
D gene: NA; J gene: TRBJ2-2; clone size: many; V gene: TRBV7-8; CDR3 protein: CASSLASGAGPHTGELFF; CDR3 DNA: TGTGCCAGCAGCTTAGCGTCTGGGGCAGGACCTCACACCGGGGAGCTGTTTTTT
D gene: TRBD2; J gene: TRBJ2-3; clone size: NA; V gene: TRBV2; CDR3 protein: CASSGGSGPSTDTQYF; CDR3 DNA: TGTGCCAGCAGTGGGGGTAGCGGGCCTTCCACAGATACGCAGTATTTT
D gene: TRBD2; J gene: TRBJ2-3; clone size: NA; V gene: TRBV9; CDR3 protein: CASSVEGSGGARTDTQYF; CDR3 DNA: TGTGCCAGCAGCGTAGAGGGTAGCGGGGGGGCCCGCACAGATACGCAGTATTTT
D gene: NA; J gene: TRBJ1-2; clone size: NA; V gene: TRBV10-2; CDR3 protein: CASSESRRPYGYTF; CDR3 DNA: TGCGCCAGCAGTGAGTCTCGGCGGCCCTATGGCTACACCTTC
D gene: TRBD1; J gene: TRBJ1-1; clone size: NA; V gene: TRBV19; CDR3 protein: CASSTRDRGRDTEAFF; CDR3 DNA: TGTGCCAGTAGTACCCGGGACAGGGGAAGAGACACTGAAGCTTTCTTT
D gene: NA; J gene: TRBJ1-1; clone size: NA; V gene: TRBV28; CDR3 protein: CASSSAREYYTEAFF; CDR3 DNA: TGTGCCAGCAGTTCCGCTCGGGAGTACTACACTGAAGCTTTCTTT
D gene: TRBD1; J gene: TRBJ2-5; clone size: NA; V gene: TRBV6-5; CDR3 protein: CASSRQGPGTQYF; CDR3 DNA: TGTGCCAGCAGTAGACAGGGTCCGGGGACCCAGTACTTC
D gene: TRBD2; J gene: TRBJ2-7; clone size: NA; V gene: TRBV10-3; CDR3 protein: CAISGSLASGYEQYF; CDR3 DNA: TGTGCCATCAGTGGGTCACTAGCGTCGGGCTACGAGCAGTACTTC
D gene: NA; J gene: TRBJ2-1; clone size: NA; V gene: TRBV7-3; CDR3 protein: CASSTQATYNEQFF; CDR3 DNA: TGTGCCAGCAGCACGCAGGCAACTTACAATGAGCAGTTCTTC
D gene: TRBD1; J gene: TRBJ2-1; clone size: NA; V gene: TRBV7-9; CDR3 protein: CASSPSSWTGDHEQFF; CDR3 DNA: TGTGCCAGCAGCCCCTCGAGTTGGACAGGGGACCATGAGCAGTTCTTC
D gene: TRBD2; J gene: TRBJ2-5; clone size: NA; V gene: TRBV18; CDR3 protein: CASSPLAGETQYF; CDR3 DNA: TGTGCCAGCTCACCACTAGCGGGAGAGACCCAGTACTTC